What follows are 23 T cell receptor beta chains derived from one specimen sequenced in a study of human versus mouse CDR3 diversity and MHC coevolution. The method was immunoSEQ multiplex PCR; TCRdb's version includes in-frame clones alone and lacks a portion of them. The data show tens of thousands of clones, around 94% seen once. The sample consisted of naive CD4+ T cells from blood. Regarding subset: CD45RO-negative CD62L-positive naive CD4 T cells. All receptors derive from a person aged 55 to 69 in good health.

The CDR3 here is CASKREGNEQFF. The CDR3 DNA sequence: TGTGCCAGCAAAAGAGAGGGCAATGAGCAGTTCTTC. V gene TRBV7-2 combines with J gene TRBJ2-1; perhaps TRBD2 as D (5 bases). Trimming stripped 7 bases from V and 6 bases from J, with 10 bases between. Germline V CDR1 and CDR2: SGHTA, FQGNSA. The CDR3 covers 12 residues.

The CDR3 sequence: CASSYRYEQYF. The CDR3, as DNA: TGTGCCAGCAGTTACCGTTACGAGCAGTACTTC. The genes are TRBV6-5 and TRBJ2-7, with D hard to call. Germline-derived CDR1 and CDR2 are MNHEY and SVGAGI. Trimming stripped 2 bases from V and 4 bases from J, with 3 bases between. The CDR3 consists of 11 residues.

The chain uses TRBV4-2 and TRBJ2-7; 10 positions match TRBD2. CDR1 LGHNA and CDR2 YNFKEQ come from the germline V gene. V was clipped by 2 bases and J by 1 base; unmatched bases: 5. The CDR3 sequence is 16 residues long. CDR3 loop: CASSQPGLADSYEQYF. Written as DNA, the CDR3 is TGTGCCAGCAGCCAACCTGGACTAGCGGATTCCTACGAGCAGTACTTC.

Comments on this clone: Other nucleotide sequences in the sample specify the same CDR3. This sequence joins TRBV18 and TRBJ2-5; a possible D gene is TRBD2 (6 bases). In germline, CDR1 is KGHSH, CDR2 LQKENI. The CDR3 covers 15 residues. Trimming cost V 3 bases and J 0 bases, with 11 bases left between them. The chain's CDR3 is CASSPQREYQETQYF. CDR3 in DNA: TGTGCCAGCTCACCTCAACGGGAGTACCAAGAGACCCAGTACTTC.

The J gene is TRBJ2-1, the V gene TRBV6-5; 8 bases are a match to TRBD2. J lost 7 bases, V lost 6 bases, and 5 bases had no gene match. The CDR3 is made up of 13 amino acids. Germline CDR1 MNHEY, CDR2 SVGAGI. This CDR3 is CASSSGSLNEQFF. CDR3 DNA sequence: TGTGCCAGCAGCAGCGGGAGTTTAAATGAGCAGTTCTTC.

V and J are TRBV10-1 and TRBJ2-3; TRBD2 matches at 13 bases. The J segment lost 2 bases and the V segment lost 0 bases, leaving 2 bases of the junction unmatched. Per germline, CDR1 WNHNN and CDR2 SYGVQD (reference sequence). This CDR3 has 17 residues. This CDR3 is CASSESGLAGPTDTQYF. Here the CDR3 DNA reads TGCGCCAGCAGTGAGTCGGGACTAGCGGGACCCACAGATACGCAGTATTTT.

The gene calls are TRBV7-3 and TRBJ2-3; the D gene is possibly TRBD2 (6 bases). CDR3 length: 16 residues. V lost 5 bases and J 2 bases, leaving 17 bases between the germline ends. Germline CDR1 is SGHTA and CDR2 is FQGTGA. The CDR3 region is CASSLDGGTLTDTQYF. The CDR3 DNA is TGTGCCAGCAGCCTTGACGGCGGGACCCTCACAGATACGCAGTATTTT.

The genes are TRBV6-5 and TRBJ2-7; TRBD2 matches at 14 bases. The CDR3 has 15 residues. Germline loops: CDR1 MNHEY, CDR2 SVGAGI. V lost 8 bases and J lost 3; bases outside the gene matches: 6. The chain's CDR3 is CASGGTSGSSYEQYF. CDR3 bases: TGTGCCAGCGGGGGGACTAGCGGGAGTAGCTACGAGCAGTACTTC.

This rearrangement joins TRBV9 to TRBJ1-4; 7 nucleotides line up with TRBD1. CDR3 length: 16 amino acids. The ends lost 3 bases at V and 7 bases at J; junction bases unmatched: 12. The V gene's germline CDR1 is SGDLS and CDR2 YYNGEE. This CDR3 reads CASSARGRQGFEKLFF. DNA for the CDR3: TGTGCCAGCAGCGCGAGAGGAAGACAGGGTTTTGAAAAACTGTTTTTT.

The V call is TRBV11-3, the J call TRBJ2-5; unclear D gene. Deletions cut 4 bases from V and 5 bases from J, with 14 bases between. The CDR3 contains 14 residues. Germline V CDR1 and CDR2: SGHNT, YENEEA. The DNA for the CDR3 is TGTGCCAGCAGCTCAGATCCGGAGCCGGAGACCCAGTACTTC. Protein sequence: CASSSDPEPETQYF.

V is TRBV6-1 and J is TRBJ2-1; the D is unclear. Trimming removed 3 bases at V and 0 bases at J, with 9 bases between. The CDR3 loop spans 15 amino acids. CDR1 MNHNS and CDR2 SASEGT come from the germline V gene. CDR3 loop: CASSDELSSYNEQFF. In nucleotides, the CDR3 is TGTGCCAGCAGTGACGAGCTATCCTCCTACAATGAGCAGTTCTTC.

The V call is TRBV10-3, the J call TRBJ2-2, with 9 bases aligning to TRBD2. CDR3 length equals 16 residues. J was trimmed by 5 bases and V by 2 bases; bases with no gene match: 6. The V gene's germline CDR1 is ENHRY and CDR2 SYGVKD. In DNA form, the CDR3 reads TGTGCCATCAGTGAGAGGCCTAGCGGGAAGACCGGGGAGCTGTTTTTT. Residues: CAISERPSGKTGELFF.

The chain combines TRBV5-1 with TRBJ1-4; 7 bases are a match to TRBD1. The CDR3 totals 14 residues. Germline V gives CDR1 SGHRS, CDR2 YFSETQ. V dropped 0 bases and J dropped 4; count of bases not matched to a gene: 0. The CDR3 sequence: CASSLGDSNEKLFF. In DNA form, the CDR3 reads TGCGCCAGCAGCTTGGGGGACAGTAATGAAAAACTGTTTTTT.

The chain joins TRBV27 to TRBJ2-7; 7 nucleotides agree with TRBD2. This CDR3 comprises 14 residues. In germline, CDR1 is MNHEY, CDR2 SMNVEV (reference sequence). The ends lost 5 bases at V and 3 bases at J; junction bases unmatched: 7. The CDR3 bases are TGTGCCAGCAGTCCCGGCGGGAGCCACTACGAGCAGTACTTC. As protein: CASSPGGSHYEQYF.

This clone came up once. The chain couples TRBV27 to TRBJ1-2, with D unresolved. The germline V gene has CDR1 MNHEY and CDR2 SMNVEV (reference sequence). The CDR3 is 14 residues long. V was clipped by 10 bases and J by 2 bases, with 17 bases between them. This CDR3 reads CATAQTPLNYGYTF. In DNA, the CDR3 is TGTGCCACCGCCCAAACCCCCCTAAACTATGGCTACACCTTC.

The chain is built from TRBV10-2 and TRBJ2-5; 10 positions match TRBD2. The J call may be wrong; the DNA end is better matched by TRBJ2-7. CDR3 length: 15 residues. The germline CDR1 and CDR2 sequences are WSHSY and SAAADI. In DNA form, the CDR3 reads TGCGCCAGCAGTGAAGTAGCTAGCGGGAGTTACGAGCAGTACTTC. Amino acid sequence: CASSEVASGSYEQYF.

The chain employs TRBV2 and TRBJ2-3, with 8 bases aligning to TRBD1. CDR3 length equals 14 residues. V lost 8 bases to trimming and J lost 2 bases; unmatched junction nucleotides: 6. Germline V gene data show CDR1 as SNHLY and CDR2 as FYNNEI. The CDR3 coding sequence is TGTGCCAGCCTACAGGGGGAGAACACAGATACGCAGTATTTT. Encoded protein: CASLQGENTDTQYF.

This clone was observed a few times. The CDR3 region is CASRPSYPQHF. In DNA, the CDR3 is TGTGCCAGCAGACCCTCCTATCCCCAGCATTTT. The V call is TRBV21-1, the J call TRBJ1-5. TRBV21-1 is labeled a pseudogene. This CDR3 is 11 amino acids long.

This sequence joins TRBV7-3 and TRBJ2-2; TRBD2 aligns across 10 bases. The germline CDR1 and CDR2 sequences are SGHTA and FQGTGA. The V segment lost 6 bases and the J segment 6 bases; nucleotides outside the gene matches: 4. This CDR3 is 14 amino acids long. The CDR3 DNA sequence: TGTGCCAGCAGACCAGCGGGAGGGGCCGGGGAGCTGTTTTTT. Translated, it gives CASRPAGGAGELFF.

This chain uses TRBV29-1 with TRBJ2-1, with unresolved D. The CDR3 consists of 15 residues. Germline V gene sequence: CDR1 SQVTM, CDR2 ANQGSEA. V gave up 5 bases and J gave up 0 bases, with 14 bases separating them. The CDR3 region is CSVQSSTSSYNEQFF. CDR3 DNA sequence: TGCAGCGTTCAATCCTCCACGAGCTCCTACAATGAGCAGTTCTTC.

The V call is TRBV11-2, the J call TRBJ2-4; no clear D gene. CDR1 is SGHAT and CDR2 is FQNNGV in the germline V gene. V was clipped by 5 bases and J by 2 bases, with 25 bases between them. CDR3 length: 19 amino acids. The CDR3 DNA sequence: TGTGCCAGCAGCCCTAAGACTCCGAAGGCTCTCTCCCCCAAAAACATTCAGTACTTC. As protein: CASSPKTPKALSPKNIQYF.

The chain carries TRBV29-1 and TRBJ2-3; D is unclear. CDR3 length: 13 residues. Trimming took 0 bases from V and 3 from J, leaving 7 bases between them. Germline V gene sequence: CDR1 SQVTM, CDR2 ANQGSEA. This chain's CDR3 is CSVEELRTDTQYF. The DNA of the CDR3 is TGCAGCGTTGAAGAGCTCCGGACAGATACGCAGTATTTT.

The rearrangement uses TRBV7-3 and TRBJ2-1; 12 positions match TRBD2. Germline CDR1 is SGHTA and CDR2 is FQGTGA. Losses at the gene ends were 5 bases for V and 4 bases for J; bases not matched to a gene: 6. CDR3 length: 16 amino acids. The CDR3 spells CASSPSGLAGYNEQFF. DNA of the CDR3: TGTGCCAGCAGCCCGTCGGGACTAGCGGGTTACAATGAGCAGTTCTTC.